This is a list of T cell receptor beta chains from one sample in a study of long-term antiretroviral therapy in people with HIV. Sequencing used immunoSEQ multiplex PCR; TCRdb keeps in-frame clones, though not all of them. Counted here are about 25,000 clones, just over 85% occurring once; the ten biggest clones make up less than 6.5%. Sequencing was performed on unsorted PBMCs, taken about 4.5 years after starting antiretroviral therapy. These receptors came from a young man with HIV. Both conserved end residues are part of each CDR3. D genes are given only for firm matches. Some rows have no size entry. The others give once, few or many, or a class for an expanded clone.

TRBV6-5	once	TRBJ1-1	NA	TGTGCCAGCAGTTCCAGGACAGCGAACACTGAAGCTTTCTTT	CASSSRTANTEAFF
TRBV9	NA	TRBJ2-7	NA	TGTGCCAGCAGCGCCTTGGGGGGCCTCGACGAGCAGTACTTC	CASSALGGLDEQYF
TRBV7-2	NA	TRBJ1-4	NA	TGTGCCAGCGAGGGCCCAGGGGAAAAACTGTTTTTT	CASEGPGEKLFF
TRBV4-3	NA	TRBJ1-2	TRBD1	TGCGCCAGCAGCCGATTGACAGGGGCGCAATCTGGCTACACCTTC	CASSRLTGAQSGYTF
TRBV29-1	NA	TRBJ2-2	NA	TGCAGCGTACTGGGAGTTACCAACACCGGGGAGCTGTTTTTT	CSVLGVTNTGELFF
TRBV6-5	NA	TRBJ1-5	NA	TGTGCCAGCAGTTACTCCAAGACATATAGCAATCAGCCCCAGCATTTT	CASSYSKTYSNQPQHF
TRBV29-1	NA	TRBJ1-4	NA	TGCAGCGTTGTCATATTGGGGGCAACTAATGAAAAACTGTTTTTT	CSVVILGATNEKLFF
TRBV7-9	few	TRBJ1-2	NA	TGTGCCAGCAGCTCCACCTCAATTATGGGCTACACCTTC	CASSSTSIMGYTF
TRBV5-6	NA	TRBJ2-7	NA	TGTGCCAGCAGCTTCGGCAACGAGCAGTACTTC	CASSFGNEQYF
TRBV7-2	NA	TRBJ2-6	NA	TGTGCCAGCAGCTTAGTGGGGGGAGGGGCCAACGTCCTGACTTTC	CASSLVGGGANVLTF
TRBV7-8	NA	TRBJ1-1	NA	TGTGCCAGCAGCGAGAACACTGAAGCTTTCTTT	CASSENTEAFF
TRBV2	few	TRBJ1-2	NA	TGTGCCAGCAGGGGCAGGAACTATGGCTACACCTTC	CASRGRNYGYTF
TRBV5-1	NA	TRBJ1-2	TRBD1	TGCGCCAGCAGCCCTGGGACAGGGAGTACTGGCTACACCTTC	CASSPGTGSTGYTF
TRBV6-5	NA	TRBJ1-2	TRBD1	TGTGCCAGCAGCCCGACAGGGAACTATGGCTACACCTTC	CASSPTGNYGYTF
TRBV10-3	NA	TRBJ1-2	NA	TGTGCCATCAGTGAGTCGACTCAAGGGCAGGTTTTAGCTAACTATGGCTACACCTTC	CAISESTQGQVLANYGYTF
TRBV11-1	NA	TRBJ2-1	NA	TGTGCCAGCAGCTTTAGGACCGGCAGCTCCTACAATGAGCAGTTCTTC	CASSFRTGSSYNEQFF
TRBV13	NA	TRBJ1-4	TRBD1	TGTGCCAGCAGCCCAGACAGGGGGCGTGAAAAACTGTTTTTT	CASSPDRGREKLFF
TRBV14	NA	TRBJ2-2	NA	TGTGCCAGCAGCCAGTCTGGGACCGGGGAGCTGTTTTTT	CASSQSGTGELFF
TRBV2	few	TRBJ2-7	NA	TGTGCCAGCAGCGGGGGACCCTACGAGCAGTACTTC	CASSGGPYEQYF
TRBV7-8	NA	TRBJ1-6	TRBD1	TGTGCCAGCAGCTGGGGACAGCCCAATTCACCCCTCCACTTT	CASSWGQPNSPLHF
TRBV10-3	NA	TRBJ2-2	NA	TGTGCCATCAGTGAGCGTGGAAGGGGGGAGGGCGCGAACACCGGGGAGCTGTTTTTT	CAISERGRGEGANTGELFF
TRBV11-2	NA	TRBJ2-7	NA	TGTGCCAGCAGCTTAGAATCCCTCACCTCCTACGAGCAGTACTTC	CASSLESLTSYEQYF
TRBV30	NA	TRBJ2-7	TRBD1	TGTGCCTGGGGACCGGGACAGGAATCCTACGAGCAGTACTTC	CAWGPGQESYEQYF
TRBV11-3	NA	TRBJ2-7	NA	TGTGCCAGCAGCTTAGGGGGTAACTACGAGCAGTACTTC	CASSLGGNYEQYF
TRBV13	NA	TRBJ2-7	NA	TGTGCCAGCAGCCCGGCCAGGGAGTACGAGCAGTACTTC	CASSPAREYEQYF
TRBV4-1	NA	TRBJ2-5	NA	TGCGCCAGCAGCCAAGTCCGGACGGTGCAAGAGACCCAGTACTTC	CASSQVRTVQETQYF
TRBV5-1	NA	TRBJ2-5	TRBD2	TGCGCCAGCAGCTTCGGCGGGGGAGAGACCCAGTACTTC	CASSFGGGETQYF
TRBV4-3	NA	TRBJ1-5	NA	TGCGCCAGCAGCCAAGATTCTACGGTGGAACAGCCCCAGCATTTT	CASSQDSTVEQPQHF
TRBV7-9	few	TRBJ2-7	NA	TGTGCCAGCAGCTTAGACCCACAGGAGTCCGACGAGCAGTACTTC	CASSLDPQESDEQYF
TRBV7-8	NA	TRBJ2-3	NA	TGTGCCAGCAGCGCCTCCGGAGATACGCAGTATTTT	CASSASGDTQYF
TRBV10-3	NA	TRBJ1-1	NA	TGTGCCATCAGTGAGTCCAGCACTGAAGCTTTCTTT	CAISESSTEAFF
TRBV7-6	NA	TRBJ1-3	NA	TGTGCCAGCAGCCTACCTGGAAACACCATATATTTT	CASSLPGNTIYF
TRBV6-5	NA	TRBJ2-7	TRBD1	TGTGCCAGCAGTTACTCGACCGGGACAGGGGTACGGGAGCAGTACTTC	CASSYSTGTGVREQYF
TRBV27	NA	TRBJ2-7	NA	TGTGCCAGCAGTTTAATGGCAGGGCACCCCTACGAGCAGTACTTC	CASSLMAGHPYEQYF
TRBV4-3	NA	TRBJ2-2	NA	TGCGCCAGCAGCCAAGTCATCAACACCGGGGAGCTGTTTTTT	CASSQVINTGELFF
TRBV27	once	TRBJ2-7	TRBD2	TGTGCCAGCAGTATCGGGACTAGCGGATCCTACGAGCAGTACTTC	CASSIGTSGSYEQYF
TRBV18	NA	TRBJ2-7	NA	TGTGCCAGCTCACCAGGGACGGTTCCCTACGAGCAGTACTTC	CASSPGTVPYEQYF
TRBV5-4	once	TRBJ1-2	NA	TGTGCCAGCAGCCTAGAGACGGGAGGCTACACCTTC	CASSLETGGYTF
TRBV9	NA	TRBJ2-2	NA	TGTGCCAGCAGCCCCTGGGACCAAATGAACACCGGGGAGCTGTTTTTT	CASSPWDQMNTGELFF
TRBV29-1	once	TRBJ2-1	TRBD2	TGCAGCGTTGATTTTAGCGGGATTTACAATGAGCAGTTCTTC	CSVDFSGIYNEQFF
TRBV7-8	once	TRBJ2-5	NA	TGTGCCAGCAGCTTATTTCGGGAGCCGCGACAAGAGACCCAGTACTTC	CASSLFREPRQETQYF
TRBV10-3	NA	TRBJ2-3	NA	TGTGCCATCGGCGGCCGAGACCCCAGAGGAGGTGCGCAGTATTTT	CAIGGRDPRGGAQYF
TRBV6-1	NA	TRBJ2-5	NA	TGTGCCAGCAGTGAAAGTCTGAGTAGCCAAGAGACCCAGTACTTC	CASSESLSSQETQYF
TRBV7-3	NA	TRBJ2-6	TRBD1	TGTGCCAGCAGCTTAAGGGGGACAGCTGGGGCCAACGTCCTGACTTTC	CASSLRGTAGANVLTF
TRBV30	few	TRBJ2-7	NA	TGTGCCTGGAGTCCAGGGGAGGGGGGCTCCTACGAGCAGTACTTC	CAWSPGEGGSYEQYF
TRBV2	few	TRBJ2-7	NA	TGTGCCACCCGGGGCCCCCTCGAGCAGTACTTC	CATRGPLEQYF
TRBV10-3	once	TRBJ2-7	NA	TGTGCCATCACTAGGACCGCCAGCCACGAGCAGTACTTC	CAITRTASHEQYF
TRBV6-1	few	TRBJ2-7	NA	TGTGCCAGCAGTGAATACCGGGGGACAGATGGCGAGCAGTACTTC	CASSEYRGTDGEQYF
TRBV9	NA	TRBJ1-2	NA	TGTGCCAGCAGCCTTGAGGCCCAGGGCTATGGCTACACCTTC	CASSLEAQGYGYTF
TRBV19	once	TRBJ1-4	TRBD1	TGTGCCAGTAGTCCCGGGACAGGGATAAAACTGTTTTTT	CASSPGTGIKLFF
TRBV10-3	NA	TRBJ1-1	TRBD1	TGTGCCATCAAAGGGGGCTTTAATGAAGCTTTCTTT	CAIKGGFNEAFF
TRBV9	NA	TRBJ2-1	TRBD1	TGTGCCAGCAGCGCCCCTAGGGACAGGCCCGCCTACAATGAGCAGTTCTTC	CASSAPRDRPAYNEQFF
TRBV6-1	NA	TRBJ1-6	NA	TGTGCCAGCATTCAGGACAGCTCCTATAATTCACCCCTCCACTTT	CASIQDSSYNSPLHF
TRBV7-9	NA	TRBJ2-2	NA	TGTGCCAGCAGCTTCATTATGGGGCACACCGGGGAGCTGTTTTTT	CASSFIMGHTGELFF
TRBV15	NA	TRBJ1-5	NA	TGTGCCACCAACAGAGATGAATTCCAGCCCCAGCATTTT	CATNRDEFQPQHF
TRBV13	NA	TRBJ2-7	TRBD1	TGTGCCAGCAGCCCCGGGACAGGGGCCTACGAGCAGTACTTC	CASSPGTGAYEQYF